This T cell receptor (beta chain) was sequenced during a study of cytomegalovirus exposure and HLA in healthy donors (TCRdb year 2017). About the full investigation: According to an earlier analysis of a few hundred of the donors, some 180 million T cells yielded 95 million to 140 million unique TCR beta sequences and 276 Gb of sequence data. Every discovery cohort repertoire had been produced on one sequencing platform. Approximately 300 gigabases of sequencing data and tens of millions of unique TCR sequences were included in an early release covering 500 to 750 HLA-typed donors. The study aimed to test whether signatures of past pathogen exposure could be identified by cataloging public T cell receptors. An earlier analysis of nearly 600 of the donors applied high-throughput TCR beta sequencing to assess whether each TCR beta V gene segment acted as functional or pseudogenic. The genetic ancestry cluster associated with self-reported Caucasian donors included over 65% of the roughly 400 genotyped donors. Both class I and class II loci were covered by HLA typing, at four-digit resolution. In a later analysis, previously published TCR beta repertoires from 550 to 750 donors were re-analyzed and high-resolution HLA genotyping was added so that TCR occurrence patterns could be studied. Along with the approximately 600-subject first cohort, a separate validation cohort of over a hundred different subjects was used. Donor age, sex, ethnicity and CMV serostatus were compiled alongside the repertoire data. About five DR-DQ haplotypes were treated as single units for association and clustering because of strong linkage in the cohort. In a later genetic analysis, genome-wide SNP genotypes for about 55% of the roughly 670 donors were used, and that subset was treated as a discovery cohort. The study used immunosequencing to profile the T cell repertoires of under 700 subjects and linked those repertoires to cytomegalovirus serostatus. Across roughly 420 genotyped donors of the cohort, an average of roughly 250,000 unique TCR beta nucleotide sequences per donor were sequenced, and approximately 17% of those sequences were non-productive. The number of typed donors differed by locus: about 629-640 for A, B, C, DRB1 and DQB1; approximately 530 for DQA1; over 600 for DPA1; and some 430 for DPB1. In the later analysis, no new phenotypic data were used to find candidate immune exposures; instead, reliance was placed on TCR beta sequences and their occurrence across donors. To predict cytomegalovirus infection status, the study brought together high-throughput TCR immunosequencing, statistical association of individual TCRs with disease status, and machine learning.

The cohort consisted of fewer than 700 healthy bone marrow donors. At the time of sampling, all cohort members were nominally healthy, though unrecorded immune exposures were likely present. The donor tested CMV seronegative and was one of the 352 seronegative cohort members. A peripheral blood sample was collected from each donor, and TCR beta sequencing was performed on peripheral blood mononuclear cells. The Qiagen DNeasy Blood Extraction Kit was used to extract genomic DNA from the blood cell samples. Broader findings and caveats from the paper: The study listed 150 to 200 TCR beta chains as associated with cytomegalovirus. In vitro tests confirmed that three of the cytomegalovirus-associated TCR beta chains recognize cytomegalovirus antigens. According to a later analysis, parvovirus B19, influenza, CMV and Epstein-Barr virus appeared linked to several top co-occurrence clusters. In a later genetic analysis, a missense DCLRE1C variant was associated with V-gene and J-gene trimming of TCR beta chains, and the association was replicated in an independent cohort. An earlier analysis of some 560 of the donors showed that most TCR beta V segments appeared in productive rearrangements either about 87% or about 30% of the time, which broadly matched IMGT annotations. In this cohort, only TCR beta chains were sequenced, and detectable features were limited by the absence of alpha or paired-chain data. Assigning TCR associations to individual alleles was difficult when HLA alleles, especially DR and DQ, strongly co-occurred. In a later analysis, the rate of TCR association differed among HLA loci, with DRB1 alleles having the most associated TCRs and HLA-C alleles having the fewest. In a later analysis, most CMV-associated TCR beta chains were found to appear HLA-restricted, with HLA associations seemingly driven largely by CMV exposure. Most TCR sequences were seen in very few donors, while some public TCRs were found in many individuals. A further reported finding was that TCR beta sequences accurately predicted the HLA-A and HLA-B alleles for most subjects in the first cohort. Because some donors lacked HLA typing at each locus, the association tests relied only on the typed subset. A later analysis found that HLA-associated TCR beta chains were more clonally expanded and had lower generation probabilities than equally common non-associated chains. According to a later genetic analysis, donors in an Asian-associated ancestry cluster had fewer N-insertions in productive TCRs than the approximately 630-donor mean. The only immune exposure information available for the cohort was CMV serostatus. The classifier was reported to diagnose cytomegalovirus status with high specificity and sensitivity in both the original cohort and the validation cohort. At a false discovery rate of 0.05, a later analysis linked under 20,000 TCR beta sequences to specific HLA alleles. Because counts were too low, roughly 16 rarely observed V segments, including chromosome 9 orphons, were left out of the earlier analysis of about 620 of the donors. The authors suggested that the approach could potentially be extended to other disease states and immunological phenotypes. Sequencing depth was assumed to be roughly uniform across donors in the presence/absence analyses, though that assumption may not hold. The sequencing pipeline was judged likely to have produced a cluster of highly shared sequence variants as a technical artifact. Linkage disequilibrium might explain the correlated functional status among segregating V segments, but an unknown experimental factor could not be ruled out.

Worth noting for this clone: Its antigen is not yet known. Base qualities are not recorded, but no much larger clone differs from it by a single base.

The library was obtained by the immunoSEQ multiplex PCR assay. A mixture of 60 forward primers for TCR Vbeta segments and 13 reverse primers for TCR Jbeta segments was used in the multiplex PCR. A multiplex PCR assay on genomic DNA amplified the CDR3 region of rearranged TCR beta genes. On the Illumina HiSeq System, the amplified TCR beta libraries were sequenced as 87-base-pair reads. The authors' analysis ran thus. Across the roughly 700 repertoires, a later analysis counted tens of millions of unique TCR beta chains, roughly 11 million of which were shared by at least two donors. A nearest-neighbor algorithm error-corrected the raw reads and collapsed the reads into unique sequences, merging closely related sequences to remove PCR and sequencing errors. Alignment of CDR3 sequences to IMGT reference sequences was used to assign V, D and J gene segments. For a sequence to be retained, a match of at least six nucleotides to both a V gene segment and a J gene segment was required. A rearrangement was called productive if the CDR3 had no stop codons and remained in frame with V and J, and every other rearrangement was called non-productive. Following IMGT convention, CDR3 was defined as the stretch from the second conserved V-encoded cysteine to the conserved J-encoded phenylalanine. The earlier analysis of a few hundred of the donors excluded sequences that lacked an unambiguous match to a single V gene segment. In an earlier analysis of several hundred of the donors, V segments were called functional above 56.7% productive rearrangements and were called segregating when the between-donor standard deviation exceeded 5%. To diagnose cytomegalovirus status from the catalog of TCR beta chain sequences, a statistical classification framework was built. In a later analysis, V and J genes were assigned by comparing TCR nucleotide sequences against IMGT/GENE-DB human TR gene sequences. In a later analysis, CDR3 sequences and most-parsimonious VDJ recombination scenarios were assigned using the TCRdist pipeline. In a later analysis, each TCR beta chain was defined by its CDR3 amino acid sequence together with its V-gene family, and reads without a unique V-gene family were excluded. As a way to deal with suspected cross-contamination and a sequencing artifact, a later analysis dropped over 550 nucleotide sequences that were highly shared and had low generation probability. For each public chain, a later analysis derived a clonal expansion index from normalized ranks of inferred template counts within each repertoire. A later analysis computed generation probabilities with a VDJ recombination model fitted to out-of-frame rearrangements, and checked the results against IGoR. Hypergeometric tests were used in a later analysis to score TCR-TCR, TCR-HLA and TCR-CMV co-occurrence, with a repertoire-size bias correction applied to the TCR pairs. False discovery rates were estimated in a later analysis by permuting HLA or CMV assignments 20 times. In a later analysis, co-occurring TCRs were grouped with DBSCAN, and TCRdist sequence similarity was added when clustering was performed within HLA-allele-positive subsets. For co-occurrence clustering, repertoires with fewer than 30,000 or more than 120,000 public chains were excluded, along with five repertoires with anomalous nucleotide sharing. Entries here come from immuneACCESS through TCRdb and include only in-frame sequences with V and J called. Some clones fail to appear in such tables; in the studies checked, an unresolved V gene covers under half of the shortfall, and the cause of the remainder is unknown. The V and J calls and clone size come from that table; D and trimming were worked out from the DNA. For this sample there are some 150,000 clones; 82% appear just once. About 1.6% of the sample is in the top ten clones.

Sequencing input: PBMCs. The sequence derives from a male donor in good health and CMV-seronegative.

The CDR3 protein sequence reads: CASTGLEETQYF. The DNA sequence is TGCGCCAGCACAGGACTAGAAGAGACCCAGTACTTC. The sequence joins TRBV10-2 to TRBJ2-5; the central 7 bases match TRBD2. The germline V and J ends show losses of 7 bases and 3 bases respectively, and no gene match explains 2 bases of the junction. The CDR3 numbers 12 residues from cysteine through phenylalanine. The read is trimmed to its CDR3 DNA, 36 bases read in frame from base 1. Based on the germline V gene, the CDR1 and CDR2 sequences are WSHSY and SAAADI.